This T cell receptor (beta chain) was sequenced in a study of shared clonotypes between healthy human individuals. Notes on the study in general: Researchers found naive subsets generally carried larger estimated richness than memory subsets. Depth was large, yet rarefaction showed that sorted-subset sequencing was incomplete.

CD45RO-negative, CCR7-selected cells formed the naive CD8 fraction, which excluded terminally differentiated effector memory CD45RA+ cells. With 0 bases clipped from V and 5 bases from J, the junction kept 2 bases outside the gene matches. Germline values: CDR1 MGHRA, CDR2 YSYEKL. This CDR3 comprises 14 residues. Notes on this clone: Its antigen is still unknown.

Using immunoSEQ multiplex PCR, the repertoire was profiled, and TCRdb retains in-frame clones only, with some absent. The table lists about 2.1 million clones, approximately 92% of them singletons. This chain uses TRBV4-1 with TRBJ2-7; 9 positions agree with TRBD1. This clonotype was sampled from a man aged 18 to 29 in good health. Some clones in this sample may be carry-over from other donors' samples. Material for sequencing was naive CD8+ T cells from PBMCs. CDR3 protein: CASSQEQGADEQYF. The DNA of the CDR3 is TGCGCCAGCAGCCAAGAACAGGGGGCCGACGAGCAGTACTTC.